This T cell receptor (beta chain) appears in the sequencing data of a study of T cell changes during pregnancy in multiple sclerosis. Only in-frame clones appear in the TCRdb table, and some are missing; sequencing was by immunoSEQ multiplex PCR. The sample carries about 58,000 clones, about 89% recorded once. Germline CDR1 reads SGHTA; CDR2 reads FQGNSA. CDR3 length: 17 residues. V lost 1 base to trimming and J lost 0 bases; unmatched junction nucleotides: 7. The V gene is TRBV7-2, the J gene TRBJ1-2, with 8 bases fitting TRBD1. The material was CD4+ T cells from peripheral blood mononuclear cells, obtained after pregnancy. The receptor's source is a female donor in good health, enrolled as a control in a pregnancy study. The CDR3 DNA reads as TGTGCCAGCAGCTTAGAACTCCGGGACAGGTCTAACTATGGCTACACCTTC. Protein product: CASSLELRDRSNYGYTF.